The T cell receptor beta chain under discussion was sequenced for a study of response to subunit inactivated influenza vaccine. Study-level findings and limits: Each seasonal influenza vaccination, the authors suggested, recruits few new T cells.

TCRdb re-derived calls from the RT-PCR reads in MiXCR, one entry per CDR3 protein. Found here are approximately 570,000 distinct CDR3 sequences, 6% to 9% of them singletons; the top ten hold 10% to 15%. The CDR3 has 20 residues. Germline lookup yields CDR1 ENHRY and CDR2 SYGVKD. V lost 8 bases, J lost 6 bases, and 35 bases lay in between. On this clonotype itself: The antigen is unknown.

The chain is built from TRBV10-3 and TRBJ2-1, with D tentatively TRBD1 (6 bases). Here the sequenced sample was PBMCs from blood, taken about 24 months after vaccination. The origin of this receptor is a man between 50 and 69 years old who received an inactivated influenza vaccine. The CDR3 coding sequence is TGTGCCATCGGGAGTGGGGGCATTGGACAGACGTTAGGGTCGGCCAATGAGCAGTTCTTC. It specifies CAIGSGGIGQTLGSANEQFF.